This T cell receptor (beta chain) appears in the sequencing data of a study of shared clonotypes between healthy human individuals. None of the donors, who were healthy HIV-negative adults, had recently had acute infections or vaccinations. V shed 2 bases and J shed 1 base, with 6 bases lying between them. This CDR3 spans 13 amino acids. Germline V gene lookup returns CDR1 GTSNPN and CDR2 SVGIG (reference sequence). Study-wide results and limits: Limitation of the genetic and exposure-history diversity represented came from the few donors. A handful of donors showed sharing of roughly 5% of naive CD4 clonotypes. Depth was large, yet rarefaction showed that sorted-subset sequencing was incomplete.

The assay was immunoSEQ multiplex PCR, and TCRdb's table has in-frame clones only and misses some. The sample holds a few million clones; more than 80% are singletons and the top ten take about 0.37%. As regards this clone: Its antigen remains unknown.

The sequence came from a man between 18 and 29 years old in good health. Some clones in this sample may be carry-over from other donors' samples. The sample taken for sequencing was naive CD4+ T cells from PBMCs. Subset in this sample: CD45RA+ positively selected. The gene calls are TRBV30 and TRBJ1-5; D remains unclear. CDR3 in amino acids: CAWSIGSNQPQHF. In nucleotides, the CDR3 is TGTGCCTGGAGTATTGGGAGCAATCAGCCCCAGCATTTT.